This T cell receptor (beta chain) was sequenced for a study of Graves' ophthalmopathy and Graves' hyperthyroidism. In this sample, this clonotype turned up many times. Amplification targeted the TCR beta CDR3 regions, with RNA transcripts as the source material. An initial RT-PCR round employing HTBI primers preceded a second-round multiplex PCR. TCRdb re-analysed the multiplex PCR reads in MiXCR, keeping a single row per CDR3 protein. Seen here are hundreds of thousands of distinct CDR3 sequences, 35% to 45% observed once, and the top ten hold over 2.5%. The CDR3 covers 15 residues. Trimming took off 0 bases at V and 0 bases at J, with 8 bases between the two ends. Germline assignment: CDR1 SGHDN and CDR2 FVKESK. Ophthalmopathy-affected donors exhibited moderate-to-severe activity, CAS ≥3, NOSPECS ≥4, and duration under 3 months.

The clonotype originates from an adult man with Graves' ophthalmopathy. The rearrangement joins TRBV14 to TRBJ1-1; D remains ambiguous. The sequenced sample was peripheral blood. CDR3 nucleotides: TGTGCCAGCAGCCAAGAAAGACGAATGAACACTGAAGCTTTCTTT. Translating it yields CASSQERRMNTEAFF.